One and the same sample provided the 29 T cell receptor beta chains below, sequenced in a study of shared clonotypes between healthy human individuals. This table comes from immunoSEQ multiplex PCR, and its TCRdb copy is limited to in-frame clones, with some not included. In the table there are 1.5 million to 1.9 million clones, approximately 98% of which are singletons. Sample: naive CD4+ T cells sorted from blood. The subset is: CD45RA+ positively selected. The source of these receptors is a man aged 25 to 40 in good health.

The chain couples TRBV2 to TRBJ2-3; 10 nucleotides agree with TRBD2. Germline V gives CDR1 SNHLY, CDR2 FYNNEI. V lost 7 bases to trimming and J lost 1 base; unmatched junction nucleotides: 5. This CDR3 spans 15 amino acids. The DNA for the CDR3 is TGTGCCAGCAACCAGGGGACTAGCGGCACAGATACGCAGTATTTT. Translating it yields CASNQGTSGTDTQYF.

This clone was seen just once. CDR3 nucleotides: TGTGCCAGCAGCGTGAGGGGACAGGGTAGGACCGGGGAGCTGTTTTTT. Its translation is CASSVRGQGRTGELFF. This rearrangement joins TRBV9 to TRBJ2-2; 9 nucleotides agree with TRBD1. This CDR3 has 16 residues. Trimming cost V 2 bases and J 5 bases; bases outside gene matches: 7. Per germline, CDR1 SGDLS and CDR2 YYNGEE.

This chain links TRBV4-3 with TRBJ1-2; D unclear. V gave up 0 bases and J gave up 8 bases, with 10 bases separating them. Germline CDR1 reads LGHNA; CDR2 reads YSLEER. The CDR3 is 13 amino acids. CDR3 in DNA: TGCGCCAGCAGCCAAGATTCCCTTACAGGCTACACCTTC. Its protein product is CASSQDSLTGYTF.

The chain is built from TRBV2 and TRBJ2-5; D is undetermined. The CDR3 runs 9 residues. Germline V lookup: CDR1 SNHLY, CDR2 FYNNEI. The V end lost 10 bases, the J end lost 8 bases, and 8 bases lay between the germline ends. The CDR3 nucleotides read TGTGCCACCCGGGTCACCCAGTACTTC. It translates to CATRVTQYF.

As regards this clone: Other DNA sequences in the same sample also yield this CDR3. The chain carries TRBV18 and TRBJ2-3; no clear D. V lost 2 bases and J 4 bases, leaving 4 bases between the germline ends. Germline CDR1 KGHSH, CDR2 LQKENI. There are 12 residues in the CDR3. This chain's CDR3 is CASSPAPDTQYF. CDR3 DNA: TGTGCCAGCTCACCAGCTCCAGATACGCAGTATTTT.

V is TRBV5-1 and J is TRBJ1-5; 7 bases are shared with TRBD1. Unmatched junction bases numbered 3, after V lost 3 bases and J lost 0 bases. The germline gives CDR1 SGHRS, CDR2 YFSETQ. This CDR3 is built from 15 residues. The CDR3 DNA is TGCGCCAGCAGCTGGGGACAGCATAGCAATCAGCCCCAGCATTTT. It yields the protein CASSWGQHSNQPQHF. Variable domain in full (rest from reference TRBV5-1 and TRBJ1-5): KAGVTQTPRYLIKTRGQQVTLSCSPISGHRSVSWYQQTPGQGLQFLFEYFSETQRNKGNFPGRFSGRQFSNSRSEMNVSTLELGDSALYLCASSWGQHSNQPQHFGDGTRLSIL.

The genes are TRBV6-1 and TRBJ1-1; no clear D gene. V gave up 6 bases and J gave up 1 base, with 12 bases separating them. The CDR3 sequence is 14 residues long. Looked up from germline, CDR1 is MNHNS and CDR2 is SASEGT. The CDR3 DNA is TGTGCCAGCAGCGTCAAGACGGCGAACACTGAAGCTTTCTTT. Residues: CASSVKTANTEAFF.

A word on this clone: The sample has other DNA sequences that encode this CDR3 too. This sequence joins TRBV27 and TRBJ2-7, with no clear D. CDR1 is MNHEY and CDR2 is SMNVEV in the germline V gene (reference sequence). The V and J ends lost 0 bases and 4 bases respectively, with 7 bases between them. This CDR3 has 13 residues. The CDR3 region is CASSLSVGYEQYF. The DNA of the CDR3 is TGTGCCAGCAGTTTATCAGTGGGGTACGAGCAGTACTTC.

The rearrangement uses TRBV5-7 and TRBJ2-2; D not certain. TRBV5-7 is an ORF, with its function uncertain. The CDR3 runs to 16 residues. Trimming removed 1 base from V and 4 bases from J, with 14 bases in between. The chain's CDR3 is CASSLRVPFSTGELFF. For the CDR3, the DNA is TGTGCCAGCAGCTTGAGGGTGCCATTTAGCACCGGGGAGCTGTTTTTT.

This sequence joins TRBV15 and TRBJ2-1; no definite D call. This CDR3 spans 15 amino acids. With 3 bases removed from V and 12 bases from J, the gap between germline ends came to 21 bases. CDR1 and CDR2 from the germline V gene are LNHNV and YYDKDF (reference sequence). CDR3 sequence reads: CATSSTGRLRLGQFF. Here the CDR3 DNA reads TGTGCCACCAGCAGCACTGGACGACTCCGATTAGGGCAGTTCTTC.

The V gene is TRBV28, the J gene TRBJ2-2; D is perhaps TRBD2 (6 bases). Germline V CDR1 and CDR2: MDHEN, SYDVKM. The CDR3 has 14 residues. V lost 6 bases, J lost 4 bases, and 12 bases lay in between. CDR3 amino acids: CASSPGGSTGELFF. The CDR3 nucleotides are TGTGCCAGCAGCCCTGGGGGGAGCACCGGGGAGCTGTTTTTT.

The gene calls are TRBV7-9 and TRBJ2-1; no definite D call. The CDR3 totals 12 residues. Trimming pared 5 bases from V and 5 bases from J, leaving 7 bases between. CDR1 is SEHNR and CDR2 is FQNEAQ in the germline V gene (reference sequence). The DNA of the CDR3 is TGTGCCAGCAGCCCGACTCACAATGAGCAGTTCTTC. Its translation is CASSPTHNEQFF.

The genes are TRBV5-1 and TRBJ2-1, with TRBD2 matching 7 bases. J lost 8 bases, V lost 2 bases, and 4 bases had no gene match. CDR3 length: 13 residues. Germline V gene sequence: CDR1 SGHRS, CDR2 YFSETQ. The CDR3 protein is CASSFRTRDEQFF. The CDR3 bases are TGCGCCAGCAGCTTTAGGACTAGGGATGAGCAGTTCTTC.

CDR3 in DNA: TGTGCCAGCAGCTTATGGGCAACGGAGACCCAGTACTTC. Encoded protein: CASSLWATETQYF. The chain couples TRBV7-9 to TRBJ2-5; D unclear. The CDR3 is made up of 13 amino acids. Trimming pared 2 bases from V and 5 bases from J, leaving 9 bases between. CDR1 is SEHNR, CDR2 FQNEAQ, per germline (reference sequence).

The gene calls are TRBV5-6 and TRBJ2-7; a possible D gene is TRBD2 (6 bases). Trimming shortened V by 2 bases and J by 2 bases, and 11 bases separated the two germline ends. In germline, CDR1 is SGHDT, CDR2 YYEEEE. The CDR3 is made up of 14 amino acids. CDR3 DNA sequence: TGTGCCAGCAGCTTCGTGAGGACTACCTACGAGCAGTACTTC. Its protein is CASSFVRTTYEQYF.

The CDR3 DNA follows: TGTGCCAGCAGTGACCCGTACGTGGATACGCAGTATTTT. It yields the protein CASSDPYVDTQYF. The chain is built from TRBV6-1 and TRBJ2-3; D remains ambiguous. Trimming stripped 3 bases from V and 6 bases from J, with 10 bases between. CDR1 is MNHNS and CDR2 is SASEGT in the germline V gene. This CDR3 spans 13 amino acids.

The V call is TRBV5-4, the J call TRBJ1-1; D unclear. Germline V gene sequence: CDR1 SGHNT, CDR2 YYREEE (reference sequence). CDR3 length: 14 amino acids. The ends were cut back, 3 bases at V and 2 bases at J, with 11 bases in the middle. The CDR3 sequence: CASSSGSINTEAFF. As DNA, the CDR3 is TGTGCCAGCAGCTCCGGGAGTATCAACACTGAAGCTTTCTTT.

V and J are TRBV18 and TRBJ1-4; TRBD1 matches at 7 bases. Germline V gene lookup returns CDR1 KGHSH and CDR2 LQKENI. CDR3 length equals 13 residues. J lost 13 bases, V lost 3 bases, and 8 bases had no gene match. CDR3 loop: CASSPPVDRALFF. In DNA form, the CDR3 reads TGTGCCAGCTCACCCCCCGTCGACAGGGCACTGTTTTTT.

The chain couples TRBV7-9 to TRBJ2-7; D gene ambiguous. V was trimmed by 4 bases and J by 4 bases, leaving 11 bases between them. The germline V gene encodes CDR1 SEHNR and CDR2 FQNEAQ (reference sequence). This CDR3 is 13 amino acids long. The CDR3 loop is CASSSSDVYEQYF. Here the CDR3 DNA reads TGTGCCAGCAGCTCCTCGGACGTTTACGAGCAGTACTTC.

The rearrangement uses TRBV18 and TRBJ1-1; 9 bases agree with TRBD1. The trim removed 4 bases at V and 6 bases at J, leaving 6 bases unmatched. The length of the CDR3 is 14 residues. Per germline, CDR1 KGHSH and CDR2 LQKENI. This chain's CDR3 is CASSLRDRASEAFF. CDR3 bases: TGTGCCAGCTCACTAAGGGACAGGGCTTCTGAAGCTTTCTTT.

This chain connects TRBV2 to TRBJ2-3; no definite D call. The CDR3 is 14 amino acids. Trimming removed 8 bases from V and 2 bases from J, with 14 bases in between. Per germline, CDR1 SNHLY and CDR2 FYNNEI. The CDR3 protein is CASSGVGITDTQYF. The CDR3 DNA follows: TGTGCCAGCTCTGGAGTGGGGATCACAGATACGCAGTATTTT.

The V gene is TRBV19, the J gene TRBJ2-2, with D perhaps TRBD1 (6 bases). Deletions cut 6 bases from V and 5 bases from J, with 16 bases between. The CDR3 runs 15 residues. Germline loops: CDR1 LNHDA, CDR2 SQIVND (reference sequence). CDR3 protein: CASSRDKIPTGELFF. Written as DNA, the CDR3 is TGTGCCAGTAGCCGGGACAAGATACCAACCGGGGAGCTGTTTTTT.

This clone has a single count. The chain recombines TRBV7-8 with TRBJ1-2, with D maybe TRBD1 (5 bases). The CDR3 runs 16 residues. Trimming shortened V by 2 bases and J by 4 bases, and 17 bases separated the two germline ends. Germline CDR1 reads SGHVS; CDR2 reads FQNEAQ. In DNA, the CDR3 is TGTGCCAGCAGCTTACTCCTCAGGGAGGGAGTCTATGGCTACACCTTC. Its protein product is CASSLLLREGVYGYTF.

The DNA for the CDR3 is TGTGCCAGCAGTTTATTAAGGGGGAGAGACAGCCCCTACGAGCAGTACTTC. Amino acids: CASSLLRGRDSPYEQYF. The J gene is TRBJ2-7, the V gene TRBV28, with a tentative D call TRBD1 (6 bases). The V end lost 1 base, the J end lost 2 bases, and 18 bases lay between the germline ends. The CDR3 extends over 17 amino acids. The V gene's germline CDR1 is MDHEN and CDR2 SYDVKM.

The J gene is TRBJ2-3, the V gene TRBV28; tentatively, D is TRBD2 (6 bases). The CDR3 loop spans 14 amino acids. Germline V CDR1 and CDR2: MDHEN, SYDVKM. Trimming pared 10 bases from V and 0 bases from J, leaving 14 bases between. CDR3 coding DNA: TGTGCCATTGGAGGGCGGACGAGCACAGATACGCAGTATTTT. Translated: CAIGGRTSTDTQYF. Drawing the rest from reference TRBV28 and TRBJ2-3, the complete variable domain is DVKVTQSSRYLVKRTGEKVFLECVQDMDHENMFWYRQDPGLGLRLIYFSYDVKMKEKGDIPEGYSVSREKKERFSLILESASTNQTSMYLCAIGGRTSTDTQYFGPGTRLTVL.

Details on this clone: Other DNA sequences in this sample translate to the same CDR3. V and J are TRBV5-1 and TRBJ2-5, with no clear D. The V and J ends lost 0 bases and 2 bases respectively, with 5 bases between them. Germline V lookup: CDR1 SGHRS, CDR2 YFSETQ. The CDR3 is 13 amino acids. CDR3 protein: CASSLDRQETQYF. The CDR3 nucleotides are TGCGCCAGCAGCTTGGACAGACAAGAGACCCAGTACTTC. Together with reference TRBV5-1 and TRBJ2-5, the CDR3 gives the full variable domain: KAGVTQTPRYLIKTRGQQVTLSCSPISGHRSVSWYQQTPGQGLQFLFEYFSETQRNKGNFPGRFSGRQFSNSRSEMNVSTLELGDSALYLCASSLDRQETQYFGPGTRLLVL.

This clone came up once. The rearrangement joins TRBV19 to TRBJ2-1; D is unresolved. Germline loops: CDR1 LNHDA, CDR2 SQIVND (reference sequence). V was clipped by 6 bases and J by 7 bases, with 16 bases between them. CDR3 size: 14 residues. The CDR3 here is CASSPLVVGNEQFF. CDR3 nucleotide sequence: TGTGCCAGTAGCCCGTTGGTTGTGGGTAATGAGCAGTTCTTC.

J is TRBJ1-2 and V is TRBV28, with 8 bases matching TRBD1. The CDR3 contains 14 residues. Unmatched junction bases numbered 5, after V lost 2 bases and J lost 6 bases. Germline V gene lookup returns CDR1 MDHEN and CDR2 SYDVKM. CDR3 sequence: CASSLIDRGNGYTF. Here the CDR3 DNA reads TGTGCCAGCAGTTTAATCGACAGGGGCAATGGCTACACCTTC.

This clone has a single count. The CDR3 here is CSVATLALQETQYF. DNA of the CDR3: TGCAGCGTCGCAACTCTAGCGCTTCAAGAGACCCAGTACTTC. The rearrangement joins TRBV29-1 to TRBJ2-5; tentatively, D is TRBD2 (6 bases). V lost 6 bases to trimming and J lost 2 bases, with 16 bases between them. Germline V CDR1 and CDR2: SQVTM, ANQGSEA. The CDR3 contains 14 residues.